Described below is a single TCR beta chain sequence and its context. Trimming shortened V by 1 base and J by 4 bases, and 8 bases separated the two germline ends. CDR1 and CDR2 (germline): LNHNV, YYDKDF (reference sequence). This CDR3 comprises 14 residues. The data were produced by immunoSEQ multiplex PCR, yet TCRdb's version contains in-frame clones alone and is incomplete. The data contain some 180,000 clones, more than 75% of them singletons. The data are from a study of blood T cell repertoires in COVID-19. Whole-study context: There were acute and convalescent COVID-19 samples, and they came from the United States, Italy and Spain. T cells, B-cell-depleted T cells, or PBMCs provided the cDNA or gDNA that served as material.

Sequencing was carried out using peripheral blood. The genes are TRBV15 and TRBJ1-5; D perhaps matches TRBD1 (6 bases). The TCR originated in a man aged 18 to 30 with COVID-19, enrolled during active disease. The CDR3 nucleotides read TGTGCCACCAGCAGAGCAAGGGGGAATCAGCCCCAGCATTTT. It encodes CATSRARGNQPQHF.